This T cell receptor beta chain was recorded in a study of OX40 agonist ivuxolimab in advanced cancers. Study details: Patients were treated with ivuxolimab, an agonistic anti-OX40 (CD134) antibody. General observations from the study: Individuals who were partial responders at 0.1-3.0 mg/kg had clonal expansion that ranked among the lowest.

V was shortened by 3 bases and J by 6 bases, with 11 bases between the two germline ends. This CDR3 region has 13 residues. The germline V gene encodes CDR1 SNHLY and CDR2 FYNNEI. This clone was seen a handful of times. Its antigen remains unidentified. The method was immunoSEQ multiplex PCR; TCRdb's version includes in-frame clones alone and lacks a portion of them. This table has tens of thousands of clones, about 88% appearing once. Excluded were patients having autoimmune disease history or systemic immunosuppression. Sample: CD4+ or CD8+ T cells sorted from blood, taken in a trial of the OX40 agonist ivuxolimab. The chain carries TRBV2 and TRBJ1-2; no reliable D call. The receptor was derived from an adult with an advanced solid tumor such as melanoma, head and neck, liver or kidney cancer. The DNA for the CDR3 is TGTGCCAGCAGTGAGGGGTTGAATCATGGCTACACCTTC. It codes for CASSEGLNHGYTF.